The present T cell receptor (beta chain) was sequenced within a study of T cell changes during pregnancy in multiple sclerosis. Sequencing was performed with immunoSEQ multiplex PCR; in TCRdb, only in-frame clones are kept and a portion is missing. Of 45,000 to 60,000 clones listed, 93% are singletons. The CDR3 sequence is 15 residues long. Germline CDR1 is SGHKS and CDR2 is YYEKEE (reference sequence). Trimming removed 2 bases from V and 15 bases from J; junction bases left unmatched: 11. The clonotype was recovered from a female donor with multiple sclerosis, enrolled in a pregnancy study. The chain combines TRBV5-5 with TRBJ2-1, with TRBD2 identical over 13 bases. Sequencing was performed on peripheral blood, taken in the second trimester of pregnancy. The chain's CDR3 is CASSFRGTSGNLRFF. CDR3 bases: TGTGCCAGCAGCTTTAGAGGGACTAGCGGGAATCTCAGGTTCTTC.